One and the same sample provided the 13 T cell receptor beta chains below, sequenced in a study of OX40 agonist ivuxolimab in advanced cancers. The data were produced by immunoSEQ multiplex PCR, yet TCRdb's version contains in-frame clones alone and is incomplete. The repertoire holds approximately 19,000 clones, with less than 85% as singletons. This specimen consisted of CD4+ or CD8+ T cells sorted from blood, obtained in a trial of the OX40 agonist ivuxolimab. These receptors were taken from an adult with an advanced solid tumor such as melanoma, head and neck, liver or kidney cancer.

The chain's CDR3 is CASSIGTGDYNEQFF. The CDR3 bases are TGCGCCAGCAGCATCGGGACAGGGGATTACAATGAGCAGTTCTTC. The chain is built from TRBV5-1 and TRBJ2-1, with TRBD1 identical over 10 bases. Germline assignment: CDR1 SGHRS and CDR2 YFSETQ. The CDR3 spans 15 residues. Germline trimming cut 4 bases from V and 4 bases from J; bases unmatched to any gene: 5.

Turning to this clone: Other DNA sequences of this sample code for an identical CDR3. The rearrangement joins TRBV7-9 to TRBJ2-1; D remains unclear. This CDR3 spans 14 amino acids. CDR1 and CDR2 from the germline V gene are SEHNR and FQNEAQ (reference sequence). The V gene lost 0 bases and the J gene lost 4 bases, with 7 bases spanning the gap. CDR3: CASSLAGSYNEQFF. The CDR3 coding sequence is TGTGCCAGCAGCTTAGCGGGGTCTTACAATGAGCAGTTCTTC.

The chain employs TRBV2 and TRBJ2-1; maybe TRBD1 (6 bases). CDR3 length equals 14 residues. Germline CDR1 is SNHLY and CDR2 is FYNNEI. V was cut by 6 bases and J by 3 bases, with 12 bases left in between. CDR3 region: CASRGIQGYNEQFF. In DNA, the CDR3 is TGTGCCAGCAGGGGAATACAGGGCTACAATGAGCAGTTCTTC.

The rearrangement joins TRBV9 to TRBJ2-6; TRBD1 aligns across 10 bases. CDR3 length equals 17 residues. V gave up 4 bases and J gave up 2 bases; unmatched junction bases: 6. Germline values: CDR1 SGDLS, CDR2 YYNGEE. CDR3 region: CASSIRQGAPGANVLTF. For the CDR3, the DNA is TGTGCCAGCAGCATCCGACAGGGGGCGCCTGGGGCCAACGTCCTGACTTTC. The complete variable domain, with remaining parts taken from reference TRBV9 and TRBJ2-6, reads DSGVTQTPKHLITATGQRVTLRCSPRSGDLSVYWYQQSLDQGLQFLIQYYNGEERAKGNILERFSAQQFPDLHSELNLSSLELGDSALYFCASSIRQGAPGANVLTFGAGSRLTVL.

The J gene is TRBJ2-7, the V gene TRBV5-6; TRBD2 matches 8 bases. Per germline, CDR1 SGHDT and CDR2 YYEEEE. This CDR3 comprises 15 residues. Trimming removed 4 bases from V and 4 bases from J; junction bases left unmatched: 10. CDR3 in DNA: TGTGCCAGCAGCCAAGATCAAGCGGGGGCATACGAGCAGTACTTC. It specifies CASSQDQAGAYEQYF.

This clone was observed a single time. The chain joins TRBV4-3 to TRBJ2-7; 8 bases align to TRBD1. V was pared by 0 bases and J by 4 bases, with 8 bases of the junction left unmatched. Per germline, CDR1 LGHNA and CDR2 YSLEER. CDR3 length equals 16 residues. As DNA, the CDR3 is TGCGCCAGCAGCCAAGACCCCTCAGGGGGCGTTTACGAGCAGTACTTC. Encoded protein: CASSQDPSGGVYEQYF.

This chain connects TRBV7-3 to TRBJ2-2; TRBD2 might be the D (6 bases). The V and J ends lost 8 bases and 6 bases respectively, with 16 bases between them. The CDR3 contains 14 residues. Germline CDR1 reads SGHTA; CDR2 reads FQGTGA. The CDR3 DNA reads TGTGCCAGCTCCCCCGGGGGTAACGCCGGGGAGCTGTTTTTT. Translated, it gives CASSPGGNAGELFF.

Remarks on this clone: This CDR3 is also generated by other DNA sequences in the sample. This chain joins TRBV9 and TRBJ1-2; D perhaps matches TRBD1 (5 bases). Between the trimmed V and J ends, which lost 0 bases and 5 bases, there was a span of 17 bases. There are 16 residues in the CDR3. The germline V gene has CDR1 SGDLS and CDR2 YYNGEE. The CDR3 reads CASSVATPGGAYGYTF. The CDR3 nucleotides read TGTGCCAGCAGCGTAGCAACCCCCGGTGGGGCTTATGGCTACACCTTC.

The chain employs TRBV13 and TRBJ1-1; unclear D gene. This CDR3 spans 14 amino acids. Trimming removed 0 bases at V and 1 base at J, with 6 bases between. Germline V gives CDR1 PRHDT, CDR2 FYEKMQ (reference sequence). CDR3 bases: TGTGCCAGCAGCTTAGGCCAGAAGAACACTGAAGCTTTCTTT. It specifies CASSLGQKNTEAFF.

The chain recombines TRBV25-1 with TRBJ2-2; TRBD2 matches at 10 bases. The CDR3 loop spans 17 amino acids. Germline values: CDR1 MGHDK, CDR2 SYGVNS. J gave up 5 bases and V 3 bases, and 9 bases lay outside the gene matches. CDR3 sequence: CASSDAKREGWTGELFF. CDR3 bases: TGTGCCAGCAGTGATGCAAAGCGGGAGGGTTGGACCGGGGAGCTGTTTTTT.

This chain links TRBV9 with TRBJ2-1; D might be TRBD2 (5 bases). This CDR3 is built from 12 residues. CDR1 is SGDLS, CDR2 YYNGEE, per germline. The germline V and J ends were trimmed by 4 bases and 7 bases, with 9 bases remaining between them. CDR3 in amino acids: CASSPRDNEQFF. CDR3 coding DNA: TGTGCCAGCAGCCCCCGGGATAATGAGCAGTTCTTC.

The V gene is TRBV27, the J gene TRBJ2-7, with D unresolved. V lost 6 bases to trimming and J lost 4 bases, with 7 bases between them. CDR3 size: 11 residues. Germline V gene data show CDR1 as MNHEY and CDR2 as SMNVEV (reference sequence). The CDR3 reads CASSRGYEQYF. As DNA, the CDR3 is TGTGCCAGCAGCCGTGGATACGAGCAGTACTTC.

The V gene is TRBV19, the J gene TRBJ1-6; D may be TRBD1 (6 bases). Germline CDR1 and CDR2: LNHDA and SQIVND (reference sequence). This CDR3 contains 17 residues. V was shortened by 10 bases and J by 6 bases, with 25 bases between the two germline ends. Here the CDR3 reads CATSQGPKSIFNSPLHF. Written as DNA, the CDR3 is TGTGCCACCTCGCAGGGGCCAAAGTCGATTTTTAATTCACCCCTCCACTTT.